The 5 T cell receptor beta chains given below trace back to one sample, sequenced in a study of high-grade serous ovarian cancer treatment subgroups (dated by TCRdb to about 2021). Receptor libraries were prepared by the immunoSEQ multiplex PCR assay. Held by TCRdb, this immuneACCESS table contains in-frame sequences only and omits some clones. Under half of the omission traces to an unresolved V gene where checked; the cause of the rest is unknown. This sample gives thousands of clones in total; 70% to 80% of them show up just once. The ten largest clones take up over 5% of the sample. Tumor samples were collected prior to definitive surgery or chemotherapy. Input material: tumor tissue. The receptors were sampled from a human donor with high-grade serous ovarian cancer.

The chain uses TRBV27 and TRBJ2-7; no reliable D call. V was clipped by 0 bases and J by 7 bases, with 13 bases between them. Germline V gene lookup returns CDR1 MNHEY and CDR2 SMNVEV (reference sequence). This CDR3 comprises 14 residues. CDR3 in amino acids: CASSLSGGLGEQYF. Written as DNA, the CDR3 is TGTGCCAGCAGTTTATCAGGCGGATTGGGGGAGCAGTACTTC.

This chain uses TRBV10-3 with TRBJ2-2; TRBD2 agrees at 15 bases. V shed 7 bases, J shed 5 bases, and the junction held 5 bases outside the gene matches. The CDR3 runs 16 residues. Germline values: CDR1 ENHRY, CDR2 SYGVKD. The CDR3 spells CAIMKGLAGGTGELFF. DNA of the CDR3: TGTGCCATCATGAAGGGACTAGCGGGAGGTACCGGGGAGCTGTTTTTT.

Points on this clone: The same CDR3 also results from other DNA sequences found in this sample. The gene calls are TRBV7-8 and TRBJ2-3, with D possibly matching TRBD1 (5 bases). This CDR3 has 19 amino acids. The germline V gene encodes CDR1 SGHVS and CDR2 FQNEAQ. V was cut by 0 bases and J by 1 base, with 20 bases left in between. The CDR3 DNA follows: TGTGCCAGCAGCTTAGCCCCTCTTGACAGTTACTTAGGCACAGATACGCAGTATTTT. Its translation: CASSLAPLDSYLGTDTQYF.

The rearrangement joins TRBV9 to TRBJ2-1; 7 nucleotides align to TRBD2. The CDR3 runs 15 residues. The germline gives CDR1 SGDLS, CDR2 YYNGEE. Losses at the gene ends were 0 bases for V and 5 bases for J; bases not matched to a gene: 5. In DNA form, the CDR3 reads TGTGCCAGCAGCGTAGTCGCGGGAGAAAACAATGAGCAGTTCTTC. Translated: CASSVVAGENNEQFF.

V usage is TRBV6-5 and J usage is TRBJ2-1; tentative D call: TRBD2 (5 bases). The germline gives CDR1 MNHEY, CDR2 SVGAGI. The CDR3 has 16 amino acids. Trimming left V 2 bases short and J 9 bases short, with 20 bases between. The CDR3 sequence: CASSYPLGGGGSEQFF. The CDR3, as DNA: TGTGCCAGCAGTTACCCGCTTGGCGGAGGCGGCAGTGAGCAGTTCTTC.